These 13 T cell receptor beta chains came from one sample sequenced in a study of blood T cell repertoires in COVID-19. TCRdb's copy holds only in-frame clones and misses some; the assay was immunoSEQ multiplex PCR. This sample has under 95,000 clones; approximately 85% occur once, and the top ten carry around 3.3%. Sequencing was done on a sample of peripheral blood. These receptors originate from a woman of 80 years or more with COVID-19, enrolled during active disease.

The V call is TRBV7-2, the J call TRBJ2-7, with D maybe TRBD2 (5 bases). The CDR3 extends over 14 amino acids. V was cut by 3 bases and J by 7 bases, with 16 bases left in between. The germline CDR1 and CDR2 sequences are SGHTA and FQGNSA. CDR3 bases: TGTGCCAGCAGCTTTGGGAGTTGGACTTGGGAGCAGTACTTC. This sequence encodes CASSFGSWTWEQYF.

The V and J genes are TRBV4-3 and TRBJ1-3; 8 bases are a match to TRBD1. Looked up from germline, CDR1 is LGHNA and CDR2 is YSLEER. V gave up 0 bases and J gave up 1 base; unmatched junction bases: 5. This CDR3 comprises 17 residues. The CDR3 nucleotides read TGCGCCAGCAGCCAAGAGCGGACAGGGCAGTCTGGAAACACCATATATTTT. Translation: CASSQERTGQSGNTIYF.

The CDR3 reads CASSRNRALQETQYF. The CDR3 coding sequence is TGTGCCAGCAGCCGCAACAGGGCACTCCAAGAGACCCAGTACTTC. This chain links TRBV3-1 (or the pseudogene TRBV3-2) with TRBJ2-5, with D possibly matching TRBD1 (6 bases). CDR1 and CDR2 from the germline V gene are LGHDT and YNNKEL (reference sequence). CDR3 size: 15 residues. Trimming cost V 4 bases and J 1 base, with 13 bases left between them.

The chain carries TRBV5-1 and TRBJ2-1; a weak D match, TRBD2 (7 bases). V was clipped by 2 bases and J by 3 bases, with 12 bases between them. CDR1 and CDR2 (germline): SGHRS, YFSETQ. The CDR3 contains 15 residues. CDR3 nucleotide sequence: TGCGCCAGCAGCTTAAGGGGAGGGGGCTACAATGAGCAGTTCTTC. Protein: CASSLRGGGYNEQFF.

The chain carries TRBV6-1 and TRBJ2-4; D is ambiguous. Trimming stripped 2 bases from V and 0 bases from J, with 17 bases between. From germline, CDR1 is MNHNS and CDR2 SASEGT. The CDR3 spans 18 residues. The CDR3 bases are TGTGCCAGCAGTGAACACGTCCCTGGCGGAATAGCCAAAAACATTCAGTACTTC. It codes for CASSEHVPGGIAKNIQYF.

This chain uses TRBV5-1 with TRBJ2-5; TRBD1 might be the D (7 bases). V lost 0 bases, J lost 3 bases, and 12 bases lay in between. This CDR3 region has 15 residues. The V gene's germline CDR1 is SGHRS and CDR2 YFSETQ. CDR3: CASSLAGGTEETQYF. DNA for the CDR3: TGCGCCAGCAGCTTGGCCGGCGGGACAGAAGAGACCCAGTACTTC.

V is TRBV6-2 or TRBV6-3 and J is TRBJ2-7; 7 bases agree with TRBD2. The V gene end was trimmed by 3 bases and the J gene end by 2 bases; junction bases not matched to a gene: 4. This CDR3 has 14 amino acids. The germline gives CDR1 MNHEY, CDR2 SVGEGT. CDR3 sequence (DNA): TGTGCCAGCAGTTATGGCCTAGCGGCCTACGAGCAGTACTTC. Encoded protein: CASSYGLAAYEQYF.

With regard to this clone: Its ends do not fully match the called genes, so a read error is possible. The chain joins TRBV6-2 or TRBV6-3 to TRBJ2-2; possibly TRBD2 for D (6 bases). This CDR3 contains 16 residues. CDR1 and CDR2 from the germline V gene are MNHEY and SVGEGT. The CDR3 nucleotides read TGTGCCAGCAGTTACCAGCCAGCGGGCAACAGCGGGGAGCTGTTTTTT. Translated, it gives CASSYQPAGNSGELFF.

This chain uses TRBV7-3 with TRBJ2-1; 9 positions match TRBD2. This CDR3 has 15 amino acids. CDR1 SGHTA and CDR2 FQGTGA come from the germline V gene. V shed 5 bases, J shed 2 bases, and the junction held 4 bases outside the gene matches. CDR3 in DNA: TGTGCCAGCAGCCGCTCTAGCGGGGCCTACAATGAGCAGTTCTTC. It specifies CASSRSSGAYNEQFF.

Written as DNA, the CDR3 is TGCAGCGCGGGGGTATGGATTAGCGGTAAGGGCAATGAGCAGTTCTTC. Translation: CSAGVWISGKGNEQFF. The rearrangement joins TRBV29-1 to TRBJ2-1; weak D call: TRBD2 (6 bases). V shed 7 bases and J shed 6 bases, with 25 bases lying between them. This CDR3 is built from 16 residues. CDR1 is SQVTM, CDR2 ANQGSEA, per germline.

The chain is built from TRBV5-6 and TRBJ2-7, with 9 bases lining up with TRBD1. This CDR3 is 16 amino acids long. The ends lost 4 bases at V and 3 bases at J; junction bases unmatched: 11. Germline assignment: CDR1 SGHDT and CDR2 YYEEEE. CDR3 sequence: CASSRKGTGFFYEQYF. The CDR3 DNA sequence: TGTGCCAGCAGCCGAAAGGGGACAGGGTTCTTCTACGAGCAGTACTTC.

The J gene is TRBJ1-1, the V gene TRBV2; D is unclear. V lost 6 bases and J 6 bases, leaving 14 bases between the germline ends. The CDR3 has 13 amino acids. The germline V gene has CDR1 SNHLY and CDR2 FYNNEI. Written as DNA, the CDR3 is TGTGCCAGCAGCCGATCAGATCCCGCTGAAGCTTTCTTT. The encoded protein is CASSRSDPAEAFF.

The chain combines TRBV7-9 with TRBJ2-3; D possibly corresponds to TRBD1 (6 bases). The CDR3 runs 14 residues. The ends were cut back, 5 bases at V and 4 bases at J, with 13 bases in the middle. The V gene's germline CDR1 is SEHNR and CDR2 FQNEAQ (reference sequence). CDR3 amino acids: CASSDQGKPDTQYF. For the CDR3, the DNA is TGTGCCAGCAGCGATCAGGGGAAACCAGATACGCAGTATTTT.